The 29 T cell receptor beta chains in this list originate from one sample, sequenced in a study of pediatric ulcerative colitis. TCRdb's copy holds only in-frame clones and misses some; the assay was immunoSEQ multiplex PCR. Of 45,000 to 75,000 clones listed, over 80% are singletons. The sequencing sample was made of blood. The source of these receptors is a boy younger than 18 who was a control in a study of pediatric ulcerative colitis.

The rearrangement joins TRBV7-3 to TRBJ2-3, with a possible D match to TRBD2 (6 bases). From germline, CDR1 is SGHTA and CDR2 FQGTGA. Trimming left V 5 bases short and J 0 bases short, with 18 bases between. The CDR3 extends over 17 amino acids. The CDR3 here is CASSPLPSRGSTDTQYF. As DNA, the CDR3 is TGTGCCAGCAGCCCCCTCCCCTCGCGGGGAAGCACAGATACGCAGTATTTT.

The V gene is TRBV4-3, the J gene TRBJ2-1, with a weak D call TRBD2 (5 bases). The CDR3 contains 14 residues. V shed 0 bases and J shed 6 bases, with 9 bases lying between them. Germline V gene data show CDR1 as LGHNA and CDR2 as YSLEER. The CDR3 reads CASSQDLATNEQFF. DNA for the CDR3: TGCGCCAGCAGCCAAGATCTAGCTACCAATGAGCAGTTCTTC.

The chain recombines TRBV4-2 with TRBJ2-5, with a possible D match to TRBD1 (6 bases). CDR1 and CDR2 from the germline V gene are LGHNA and YNFKEQ. V was pared by 4 bases and J by 3 bases, with 15 bases between. This CDR3 comprises 15 residues. The chain's CDR3 is CASSPQRTAEETQYF. The CDR3 DNA reads TGTGCCAGCAGCCCACAGCGGACAGCGGAAGAGACCCAGTACTTC.

CDR3 residues: CASSQPDSWGNQPQHF. In DNA, the CDR3 is TGTGCCAGCAGCCAACCCGACAGCTGGGGGAATCAGCCCCAGCATTTT. V is TRBV16 and J is TRBJ1-5; TRBD1 is a possible D gene (5 bases). Germline loops: CDR1 KGHSY, CDR2 FQNENV. The CDR3 has 16 residues. Trimming took 2 bases from V and 4 from J, leaving 15 bases between them.

The chain combines TRBV4-1 with TRBJ2-1; 8 bases match TRBD1. The germline V gene encodes CDR1 MGHRA and CDR2 YSYEKL. The ends lost 3 bases at V and 4 bases at J; junction bases unmatched: 11. The CDR3 has 17 residues. CDR3 region: CASSHITRGRKYNEQFF. CDR3 DNA sequence: TGCGCCAGCAGCCACATAACCAGGGGGCGAAAATACAATGAGCAGTTCTTC.

V usage is TRBV28 and J usage is TRBJ1-3; D is uncertain. Germline values: CDR1 MDHEN, CDR2 SYDVKM. The CDR3 loop spans 14 amino acids. Trimming took 4 bases from V and 4 from J, leaving 11 bases between them. As DNA, the CDR3 is TGTGCCAGCAGTTCCTCCGGGTGGGGAAACACCATATATTTT. Its protein product is CASSSSGWGNTIYF.

The V call is TRBV7-8, the J call TRBJ1-1, with D maybe TRBD1 (5 bases). V was shortened by 1 base and J by 4 bases, with 10 bases between the two germline ends. Germline CDR1 reads SGHVS; CDR2 reads FQNEAQ. The CDR3 is made up of 14 amino acids. CDR3 nucleotide sequence: TGTGCCAGCAGCTTAGATGGGGCTGGCACTGAAGCTTTCTTT. Translation: CASSLDGAGTEAFF.

This chain connects TRBV27 to TRBJ2-2; a possible D gene is TRBD1 (6 bases). V lost 5 bases and J lost 4, with 8 bases in between. The CDR3 spans 13 residues. Looked up from germline, CDR1 is MNHEY and CDR2 is SMNVEV (reference sequence). In DNA form, the CDR3 reads TGTGCCAGCAGTCAGGGGACCACCGGGGAGCTGTTTTTT. Translating gives CASSQGTTGELFF.

The chain recombines TRBV27 with TRBJ2-1; TRBD1 aligns across 7 bases. The CDR3 loop spans 16 amino acids. Trimming took 6 bases from V and 2 from J; bases not matched to a gene: 10. CDR1 and CDR2 (germline): MNHEY, SMNVEV (reference sequence). CDR3 region: CASRAPGGFAYNEQFF. CDR3 sequence (DNA): TGTGCCAGCAGAGCTCCAGGGGGTTTTGCCTACAATGAGCAGTTCTTC.

The V and J genes are TRBV12-2 and TRBJ2-1; the listed D gene, TRBD2, was not tested against the DNA. TRBV12-2 is described as a pseudogene. The length of the CDR3 is 16 residues. This CDR3 is CASRPEGTSGYNEQFF. The CDR3 DNA sequence: TGTGCAAGTCGCCCGGAAGGCACGTCGGGGTACAATGAGCAGTTCTTC.

The rearrangement uses TRBV4-3 and TRBJ1-2; possible D gene TRBD1, 5 bases. The CDR3 spans 15 residues. Trimming pared 4 bases from V and 2 bases from J, leaving 14 bases between. CDR1 and CDR2 from the germline V gene are LGHNA and YSLEER. The CDR3 sequence is CASSRGLRRNYGYTF. DNA for the CDR3: TGCGCCAGCAGCCGGGGACTTCGGCGGAACTATGGCTACACCTTC.

The gene calls are TRBV19 and TRBJ2-1; 9 bases line up with TRBD1. V gave up 1 base and J gave up 9 bases; unmatched junction bases: 1. This CDR3 contains 13 residues. Germline V gene data show CDR1 as LNHDA and CDR2 as SQIVND (reference sequence). CDR3 region: CASSIGDRAEQFF. CDR3 bases: TGTGCCAGTAGTATAGGGGACAGGGCTGAGCAGTTCTTC. The entire variable domain, with the rest obtained from reference TRBV19 and TRBJ2-1, is as follows: DGGITQSPKYLFRKEGQNVTLSCEQNLNHDAMYWYRQDPGQGLRLIYYSQIVNDFQKGDIAEGYSVSREKKESFPLTVTSAQKNPTAFYLCASSIGDRAEQFFGPGTRLTVL.

The chain combines TRBV10-2 with TRBJ1-6, with 8 bases fitting TRBD1. The CDR3 is 13 residues long. Germline CDR1 is WSHSY and CDR2 is SAAADI. The V segment lost 8 bases and the J segment 7 bases; nucleotides outside the gene matches: 4. CDR3: CASVGQENSPLHF. CDR3 DNA sequence: TGCGCCAGCGTGGGACAGGAAAATTCACCCCTCCACTTT.

The V gene is TRBV4-1, the J gene TRBJ1-4; possibly TRBD1 for D (6 bases). The CDR3 runs to 16 residues. Looked up from germline, CDR1 is MGHRA and CDR2 is YSYEKL. Trimming stripped 3 bases from V and 4 bases from J, with 15 bases between. For the CDR3, the DNA is TGCGCCAGCAGCCACCTTACAGGGCCCCTTAATGAAAAACTGTTTTTT. Translating gives CASSHLTGPLNEKLFF.

The gene calls are TRBV4-3 and TRBJ2-7; weak D call: TRBD1 (5 bases). The CDR3 length is 14 residues. Trimming took off 4 bases at V and 3 bases at J, with 13 bases between the two ends. CDR1 and CDR2 from the germline V gene are LGHNA and YSLEER. The CDR3 DNA reads TGCGCCAGCAGCCCGACCGAACAGGTCTACGAGCAGTACTTC. Amino acids: CASSPTEQVYEQYF.

The rearrangement uses TRBV5-1 and TRBJ2-2, with 10 bases fitting TRBD2. V lost 3 bases and J lost 0; bases outside the gene matches: 2. Germline V gene data show CDR1 as SGHRS and CDR2 as YFSETQ. The length of the CDR3 is 16 residues. CDR3 in amino acids: CASSSTSGSNTGELFF. CDR3 DNA sequence: TGCGCCAGCAGCTCGACTAGCGGGTCGAACACCGGGGAGCTGTTTTTT.

V is TRBV5-1 and J is TRBJ1-4, with 11 positions matching TRBD1. CDR1 is SGHRS, CDR2 YFSETQ, per germline. This CDR3 has 16 residues. The V segment lost 5 bases and the J segment 6 bases; nucleotides outside the gene matches: 9. The CDR3 is CASSSGTGGEDEKLFF. CDR3 DNA sequence: TGCGCCAGCAGTTCCGGGACAGGGGGAGAAGATGAAAAACTGTTTTTT.

This chain joins TRBV9 and TRBJ2-1, with TRBD1 matching over 8 bases. V was clipped by 3 bases and J by 3 bases; unmatched bases: 5. The CDR3 extends over 15 amino acids. Germline V gene sequence: CDR1 SGDLS, CDR2 YYNGEE. The CDR3 is CASSGTTGVYNEQFF. CDR3 nucleotides: TGTGCCAGCAGCGGAACGACAGGGGTCTACAATGAGCAGTTCTTC.

J is TRBJ1-1 and V is TRBV4-3; D is uncertain. CDR3 length: 14 residues. CDR1 and CDR2 from the germline V gene are LGHNA and YSLEER. Trimming removed 3 bases from V and 0 bases from J, with 8 bases in between. CDR3 region: CASSHAWVNTEAFF. The CDR3 nucleotides read TGCGCCAGCAGCCATGCATGGGTGAACACTGAAGCTTTCTTT.

V and J are TRBV5-6 and TRBJ2-5, with TRBD1 as a possible D gene (6 bases). CDR3 size: 16 residues. The V and J ends lost 3 bases and 5 bases respectively, with 20 bases between them. The V gene's germline CDR1 is SGHDT and CDR2 YYEEEE. The CDR3 DNA follows: TGTGCCAGCAGCTGGGGGCCAGCAACAATGAGGGAGACCCAGTACTTC. Translating gives CASSWGPATMRETQYF. The full variable domain, rest sourced from reference TRBV5-6 and TRBJ2-5, is DAGVTQSPTHLIKTRGQQVTLRCSPKSGHDTVSWYQQALGQGPQFIFQYYEEEERQRGNFPDRFSGHQFPNYSSELNVNALLLGDSALYLCASSWGPATMRETQYFGPGTRLLVL.

The chain carries TRBV28 and TRBJ1-5, with TRBD1 matching over 11 bases. Germline V gene sequence: CDR1 MDHEN, CDR2 SYDVKM. J lost 10 bases, V lost 6 bases, and 11 bases had no gene match. The CDR3 length is 15 residues. CDR3 region: CASSLPGTGGIPQHF. CDR3 in DNA: TGTGCCAGCAGCTTACCCGGGACAGGGGGAATACCCCAGCATTTT.

This clone was seen only a few times. The chain carries TRBV6-8 and TRBJ2-3, with 9 bases aligning to TRBD1. This CDR3 spans 18 amino acids. With V trimmed by 0 bases and J by 7 bases, 14 bases remained unmatched. CDR1 and CDR2 (germline): MNHGY, SAAAGT. CDR3 sequence (DNA): TGTGCCAGCAGTTACTCCGAACAACGGGACAGGGATAGTAATACGCAGTATTTT. Protein: CASSYSEQRDRDSNTQYF.

This clone was counted a single time. The chain uses TRBV7-2 and TRBJ1-1; no clear D. CDR1 is SGHTA, CDR2 FQGNSA, per germline. The CDR3 consists of 14 residues. Trimming removed 0 bases at V and 0 bases at J, with 5 bases between. CDR3 DNA sequence: TGTGCCAGCAGCTTAGCGATGATGAACACTGAAGCTTTCTTT. Translation gives CASSLAMMNTEAFF. The variable domain in full, completed from reference TRBV7-2 and TRBJ1-1, reads GAGVSQSPSNKVTEKGKDVELRCDPISGHTALYWYRQSLGQGLEFLIYFQGNSAPDKSGLPSDRFSAERTGGSVSTLTIQRTQQEDSAVYLCASSLAMMNTEAFFGQGTRLTVV.

This clone showed up just a few times. This CDR3 reads CASSPSTGELFF. As DNA, the CDR3 is TGTGCCAGCTCACCCAGCACCGGGGAGCTGTTTTTT. The V call is TRBV18, the J call TRBJ2-2; no reliable D call. V lost 3 bases to trimming and J lost 4 bases, with 3 bases between them. The V gene's germline CDR1 is KGHSH and CDR2 LQKENI. CDR3 length equals 12 residues. The full variable domain, with the rest looked up from reference TRBV18 and TRBJ2-2, is NAGVMQNPRHLVRRRGQEARLRCSPMKGHSHVYWYRQLPEEGLKFMVYLQKENIIDESGMPKERFSAEFPKEGPSILRIQQVVRGDSAAYFCASSPSTGELFFGEGSRLTVL.

The chain is built from TRBV30 and TRBJ2-7; the D gene is possibly TRBD2 (6 bases). The length of the CDR3 is 14 residues. The germline V gene has CDR1 GTSNPN and CDR2 SVGIG (reference sequence). The ends were cut back, 3 bases at V and 7 bases at J, with 19 bases in the middle. CDR3 amino acids: CAWRQGPGVREQYF. As DNA, the CDR3 is TGTGCCTGGAGGCAGGGACCGGGGGTGAGGGAGCAGTACTTC.

The rearrangement links TRBV4-1 to TRBJ1-1, with D possibly being TRBD1 (5 bases). Germline assignment: CDR1 MGHRA and CDR2 YSYEKL. V lost 8 bases and J lost 4, with 20 bases in between. The CDR3 has 15 amino acids. This chain's CDR3 is CASLLRAQGGTEAFF. Written as DNA, the CDR3 is TGCGCCAGCCTCTTAAGGGCCCAGGGAGGCACTGAAGCTTTCTTT.

The chain has TRBV28 and TRBJ1-4; D is possibly TRBD1 (5 bases). The CDR3 is 15 residues long. The V gene's germline CDR1 is MDHEN and CDR2 SYDVKM. Trimming left V 1 base short and J 3 bases short, with 9 bases between. CDR3 amino acids: CASSLSQGSNEKLFF. The CDR3 DNA sequence: TGTGCCAGCAGTTTATCCCAGGGATCTAATGAAAAACTGTTTTTT.

This rearrangement joins TRBV25-1 to TRBJ2-1; tentative D call: TRBD1 (6 bases). CDR1 MGHDK and CDR2 SYGVNS come from the germline V gene. CDR3 length: 17 residues. Deletions cut 4 bases from V and 8 bases from J, with 24 bases between. The CDR3, as DNA: TGTGCCAGCAGTGGTAGACAGGACCACTTTGGGTACGATGAGCAGTTCTTC. This gives the protein CASSGRQDHFGYDEQFF. Full variable domain (outside the CDR3, taken from reference TRBV25-1 and TRBJ2-1): EADIYQTPRYLVIGTGKKITLECSQTMGHDKMYWYQQDPGMELHLIHYSYGVNSTEKGDLSSESTVSRIRTEHFPLTLESARPSHTSQYLCASSGRQDHFGYDEQFFGPGTRLTVL.

This clone was counted once. The chain is built from TRBV11-3 and TRBJ2-2; a possible D gene is TRBD1 (5 bases). Trimming took off 2 bases at V and 5 bases at J, with 12 bases between the two ends. Per germline, CDR1 SGHNT and CDR2 YENEEA. The CDR3 contains 15 residues. CDR3 coding DNA: TGTGCCAGCAGCTTATGGCAGGGTGATACCGGGGAGCTGTTTTTT. Translated: CASSLWQGDTGELFF. Combining the CDR3 with reference TRBV11-3 and TRBJ2-2 gives the whole variable domain EAGVVQSPRYKIIEKKQPVAFWCNPISGHNTLYWYLQNLGQGPELLIRYENEEAVDDSQLPKDRFSAERLKGVDSTLKIQPAELGDSAVYLCASSLWQGDTGELFFGEGSRLTVL.